This T cell receptor (beta chain) was documented in a study of OX40 agonist ivuxolimab in advanced cancers. Overall study context: The mean age was roughly 60 years, ranging from roughly 23 to 90, with around four fifths of participants male. Overall study results and limits: Clonal expansion was seen in CD4+ and CD8+ blood T cells by week 6 at 0.1 to 3.0 mg/kg.

Enrollment shut out patients with autoimmune disease history or systemic immunosuppression. On cycle 4 day 1 and cycle 7 day 1, as well as at baseline, blood was sampled. Losses at the gene ends were 3 bases for V and 1 base for J; bases not matched to a gene: 3. This CDR3 contains 16 residues. CDR1 is LNHNV and CDR2 is YYDKDF in the germline V gene (reference sequence). The assay was immunoSEQ multiplex PCR, and TCRdb's table has in-frame clones only and misses some. The sample has roughly 56,000 clones, roughly 85% seen once; the top ten hold about 3.9%. Points on this clone: The antigen is unknown.

The chain uses TRBV15 and TRBJ2-2; 9 bases match TRBD1. The sequences come from CD4+ or CD8+ T cells sorted from blood, collected in a trial of the OX40 agonist ivuxolimab. This sequence originates from an adult with an advanced solid tumor such as melanoma, head and neck, liver or kidney cancer. The DNA of the CDR3 is TGTGCCACCAGCAGGTACAGGGGGCTGAACACCGGGGAGCTGTTTTTT. It encodes CATSRYRGLNTGELFF.